These 24 T cell receptor beta chains came from one sample sequenced in a study of blood T cell repertoires in COVID-19. Generated by immunoSEQ multiplex PCR, the TCRdb table keeps only in-frame clones and is missing some. Altogether around 160,000 clones are present, approximately 78% being singletons, with the ten largest covering roughly a tenth. Sequences were obtained from peripheral blood. These receptor sequences come from a human donor in a cohort sampled during active COVID-19.

The V call is TRBV19, the J call TRBJ2-1; 9 nucleotides line up with TRBD1. V shed 6 bases, J shed 9 bases, and the junction held 6 bases outside the gene matches. The CDR3 has 13 amino acids. The germline CDR1 and CDR2 sequences are LNHDA and SQIVND (reference sequence). In nucleotides, the CDR3 is TGTGCCAGTAGACAGGGGGCAGCGCGTGAGCAGTTCTTC. It translates to CASRQGAAREQFF.

The chain employs TRBV19 and TRBJ2-3; TRBD2 matches at 11 bases. CDR1 LNHDA and CDR2 SQIVND come from the germline V gene (reference sequence). Trimming took 2 bases from V and 4 from J; bases not matched to a gene: 8. The CDR3 contains 17 residues. For the CDR3, the DNA is TGTGCCAGTAGTATATTAGCCGGGACTAGCGGATCAGATACGCAGTATTTT. As protein: CASSILAGTSGSDTQYF.

This chain joins TRBV27 and TRBJ2-7; TRBD1 aligns across 9 bases. The germline V gene has CDR1 MNHEY and CDR2 SMNVEV (reference sequence). V lost 5 bases, J lost 6 bases, and 8 bases stayed unmatched. The CDR3 sequence is 14 residues long. In DNA, the CDR3 is TGTGCCAGCAGTACTGGACAGGGGCTGGTCGAGCAGTACTTC. This encodes CASSTGQGLVEQYF.

The chain couples TRBV10-3 to TRBJ2-5, with a possible D match to TRBD2 (5 bases). The ends were cut back, 8 bases at V and 3 bases at J, with 13 bases in the middle. Germline CDR1 reads ENHRY; CDR2 reads SYGVKD. The CDR3 is made up of 13 amino acids. CDR3 coding DNA: TGTGCCATCCGGGAACTGGTAGAAGAGACCCAGTACTTC. Its translation is CAIRELVEETQYF.

The chain combines TRBV29-1 with TRBJ1-2; TRBD1 is a possible D gene (6 bases). The CDR3 covers 14 residues. From germline, CDR1 is SQVTM and CDR2 ANQGSEA. Trimming stripped 0 bases from V and 6 bases from J, with 14 bases between. The CDR3 spells CSVEDLRGYDGYTF. The CDR3 region has the DNA TGCAGCGTTGAAGACCTGAGGGGGTACGATGGCTACACCTTC.

J is TRBJ2-1 and V is TRBV6-6; no firm D call. The CDR3 consists of 12 residues. Germline V gives CDR1 MNHNY, CDR2 SVGAGI (reference sequence). V lost 4 bases to trimming and J lost 10 bases, with 11 bases between them. The CDR3 protein is CASSSERLEQFF. The CDR3 DNA follows: TGTGCCAGCAGTTCTGAGCGTCTCGAGCAGTTCTTC.

The chain couples TRBV7-8 to TRBJ1-3; D call uncertain. Trimming left V 5 bases short and J 2 bases short, with 22 bases between. CDR1 is SGHVS and CDR2 is FQNEAQ in the germline V gene. The CDR3 length is 18 residues. The CDR3 reads CASSKGRQGSSPGNTIYF. CDR3 nucleotides: TGTGCCAGCAGCAAAGGGCGACAAGGGAGTTCTCCTGGAAACACCATATATTTT.

This clone was observed a single time. In DNA form, the CDR3 reads TGTGCCAGCTCTCCCCGACGGGAGGGGCTCTCTGGAAACACCATATATTTT. Protein sequence: CASSPRREGLSGNTIYF. V gene TRBV18 combines with J gene TRBJ1-3; TRBD1 might be the D (5 bases). CDR1 and CDR2 from the germline V gene are KGHSH and LQKENI. CDR3 length: 17 residues. The V and J ends lost 6 bases and 0 bases respectively, with 18 bases between them.

The V and J genes are TRBV19 and TRBJ2-4; 7 nucleotides align to TRBD2. Germline V gene lookup returns CDR1 LNHDA and CDR2 SQIVND (reference sequence). J lost 9 bases, V lost 5 bases, and 7 bases had no gene match. The CDR3 totals 13 residues. CDR3 nucleotides: TGTGCCAGTAGTCCGGACTGGGGGGGCATTCAGTACTTC. Encoded protein: CASSPDWGGIQYF.

This clone appeared a single time. V is TRBV6-5 and J is TRBJ1-1, with a possible D match to TRBD1 (6 bases). The V end was cut by 7 bases, the J end by 5 bases, with 8 bases between. Germline V gene data show CDR1 as MNHEY and CDR2 as SVGAGI. CDR3 size: 11 residues. CDR3 protein: CASTQGTEAFF. CDR3 in DNA: TGTGCCAGCACCCAGGGGACTGAAGCTTTCTTT.

This rearrangement joins TRBV5-1 to TRBJ1-1; TRBD1 might be the D (5 bases). With 2 bases removed from V and 1 base from J, the gap between germline ends came to 18 bases. Germline assignment: CDR1 SGHRS and CDR2 YFSETQ. This CDR3 is built from 17 residues. CDR3 coding DNA: TGCGCCAGCAGCTTTCGTCAGGGCCCGACTTCGAACACTGAAGCTTTCTTT. Translating gives CASSFRQGPTSNTEAFF.

The rearrangement joins TRBV7-2 to TRBJ1-3; D ambiguous. Trimming left V 5 bases short and J 0 bases short, with 14 bases between. Germline assignment: CDR1 SGHTA and CDR2 FQGNSA. The CDR3 runs to 16 residues. In nucleotides, the CDR3 is TGTGCCAGCAGCCCTGGGCCGGGGATCTCTGGAAACACCATATATTTT. It specifies CASSPGPGISGNTIYF.

The chain employs TRBV7-2 and TRBJ1-1, with D possibly being TRBD1 (6 bases). Trimming took 5 bases from V and 6 from J, leaving 22 bases between them. Germline V CDR1 and CDR2: SGHTA, FQGNSA. The CDR3 spans 16 residues. CDR3 residues: CASSPDLPRGGAEAFF. In DNA, the CDR3 is TGTGCCAGCAGCCCGGACCTCCCGAGGGGGGGTGCTGAAGCTTTCTTT. The full variable domain, in which reference TRBV7-2 and TRBJ1-1 provide the parts outside the CDR3, is GAGVSQSPSNKVTEKGKDVELRCDPISGHTALYWYRQSLGQGLEFLIYFQGNSAPDKSGLPSDRFSAERTGGSVSTLTIQRTQQEDSAVYLCASSPDLPRGGAEAFFGQGTRLTVV.

The V call is TRBV2, the J call TRBJ2-7, with 7 bases aligning to TRBD2. V gave up 2 bases and J gave up 0 bases; unmatched junction bases: 4. Looked up from germline, CDR1 is SNHLY and CDR2 is FYNNEI. This CDR3 spans 15 amino acids. CDR3 DNA: TGTGCCAGCAGTGAAATCGGGGGGTCCTCCTACGAGCAGTACTTC. Protein: CASSEIGGSSYEQYF. Full variable domain (outside the CDR3, taken from reference TRBV2 and TRBJ2-7): EPEVTQTPSHQVTQMGQEVILRCVPISNHLYFYWYRQILGQKVEFLVSFYNNEISEKSEIFDDQFSVERPDGSNFTLKIRSTKLEDSAMYFCASSEIGGSSYEQYFGPGTRLTVT.

CDR3 DNA: TGTGCCAGCAGCTCACAGATACCCTACGCTGGGCAGTACTTC. Amino acid sequence: CASSSQIPYAGQYF. This chain joins TRBV11-2 and TRBJ2-7; D remains unclear. Trimming pared 4 bases from V and 9 bases from J, leaving 19 bases between. CDR1 is SGHAT and CDR2 is FQNNGV in the germline V gene. The CDR3 spans 14 residues.

This clone was detected once. J is TRBJ2-3 and V is TRBV3-1 (or the pseudogene TRBV3-2), with D tentatively TRBD1 (7 bases). This CDR3 region has 15 residues. Trimming removed 1 base at V and 7 bases at J, with 15 bases between. In germline, CDR1 is LGHDT, CDR2 YNNKEL (reference sequence). The DNA of the CDR3 is TGTGCCAGCAGCCAAGGCGGGGACAGAAGCAATACGCAGTATTTT. It yields the protein CASSQGGDRSNTQYF.

In DNA form, the CDR3 reads TGTGCCAGCAGGGGCGGGACAGTGGGTGGCTACACCTTC. Amino acid sequence: CASRGGTVGGYTF. The chain is built from TRBV12-3 or TRBV12-4 and TRBJ1-2, with TRBD1 matching over 7 bases. The CDR3 has 13 amino acids. V was pared by 6 bases and J by 7 bases, with 8 bases of the junction left unmatched.

The chain recombines TRBV7-8 with TRBJ2-5, with D possibly being TRBD2 (5 bases). CDR1 and CDR2 (germline): SGHVS, FQNEAQ. CDR3 length: 13 amino acids. With 0 bases removed from V and 5 bases from J, the gap between germline ends came to 7 bases. The CDR3, as DNA: TGTGCCAGCAGCTTAGCGGGAGTGGAGACCCAGTACTTC. It codes for CASSLAGVETQYF.

This clone was counted a few times. This rearrangement joins TRBV5-5 to TRBJ1-2, with 7 bases aligning to TRBD1. The CDR3 spans 15 residues. V lost 4 bases to trimming and J lost 3 bases; unmatched junction nucleotides: 9. Per germline, CDR1 SGHKS and CDR2 YYEKEE (reference sequence). The CDR3: CASSSSGTDHYGYTF. In DNA, the CDR3 is TGTGCCAGCAGCAGCTCCGGGACAGACCACTATGGCTACACCTTC. The full variable domain, rest sourced from reference TRBV5-5 and TRBJ1-2, is DAGVTQSPTHLIKTRGQQVTLRCSPISGHKSVSWYQQVLGQGPQFIFQYYEKEERGRGNFPDRFSARQFPNYSSELNVNALLLGDSALYLCASSSSGTDHYGYTFGSGTRLTVV.

The rearrangement links TRBV6-2 or TRBV6-3 to TRBJ2-5, with 7 bases aligning to TRBD1. The CDR3 totals 13 residues. The V segment lost 2 bases and the J segment 3 bases; nucleotides outside the gene matches: 0. The V gene's germline CDR1 is MNHEY and CDR2 SVGEGT. Here the CDR3 DNA reads TGTGCCAGCAGTTACGACAGGGAAGAGACCCAGTACTTC. Amino acids: CASSYDREETQYF.

The chain joins TRBV27 to TRBJ1-2; possible D gene TRBD1, 6 bases. CDR3 length: 14 amino acids. Deletions cut 4 bases from V and 3 bases from J, with 12 bases between. Germline V lookup: CDR1 MNHEY, CDR2 SMNVEV (reference sequence). DNA for the CDR3: TGTGCCAGCAGTTCCCGGGACACCGACTATGGCTACACCTTC. It specifies CASSSRDTDYGYTF.

The chain joins TRBV2 to TRBJ2-7; 7 bases are shared with TRBD2. Germline V gives CDR1 SNHLY, CDR2 FYNNEI. With V trimmed by 7 bases and J by 3 bases, 3 bases remained unmatched. There are 12 residues in the CDR3. The DNA for the CDR3 is TGTGCCAGCACCCGGGACTACTACGAGCAGTACTTC. It translates to CASTRDYYEQYF.

The chain combines TRBV12-3 or TRBV12-4 with TRBJ2-2; TRBD1 is a possible D gene (6 bases). This CDR3 has 13 residues. Trimming removed 6 bases at V and 5 bases at J, with 10 bases between. This chain's CDR3 is CASSPTGTGELFF. CDR3 in DNA: TGTGCCAGCAGCCCGACAGGTACCGGGGAGCTGTTTTTT.

The chain recombines TRBV11-3 with TRBJ2-1; 11 bases match TRBD2. The CDR3 contains 17 residues. Germline V CDR1 and CDR2: SGHNT, YENEEA. J was trimmed by 0 bases and V by 4 bases; bases with no gene match: 5. Here the CDR3 DNA reads TGTGCCAGCAGCTCCCGACTAGCGGGGAGCTCCTACAATGAGCAGTTCTTC. The encoded protein is CASSSRLAGSSYNEQFF.